The 4 T cell receptor beta chains below come from one sample, sequenced in a study of beta chain features in type 1 diabetes. All of the isolated RNA was reverse transcribed, so expressed TCRB transcripts were sequenced. The assay was immunoSEQ multiplex PCR, and TCRdb's table has in-frame clones only and misses some. The data hold 300,000 to 400,000 clones, with 10% to 15% observed a single time. The sample consisted of naive CD4+ T cells from blood. These receptors all stem from a man aged 18 to 29 in good health.

The chain couples TRBV30 to TRBJ2-3, with D possibly TRBD1 on 6 matching bases. The CDR3 has 13 residues. Per germline, CDR1 GTSNPN and CDR2 SVGIG (reference sequence). Trimming cost V 2 bases and J 1 base, with 7 bases left between them. The CDR3, as DNA: TGTGCCTGGAGTTGGGGGCGCACAGATACGCAGTATTTT. As protein: CAWSWGRTDTQYF.

This clone has more than one count but fewer than ten. This chain links TRBV11-2 with TRBJ2-7; D remains unclear. This CDR3 spans 14 amino acids. Trimming stripped 1 base from V and 0 bases from J, with 7 bases between. Germline V gene lookup returns CDR1 SGHAT and CDR2 FQNNGV. The chain's CDR3 is CASSLGQISYEQYF. The CDR3 DNA sequence: TGTGCCAGCAGCTTAGGACAAATCTCCTACGAGCAGTACTTC.

The chain recombines TRBV5-6 with TRBJ1-2; no clear D. CDR1 and CDR2 (germline): SGHDT, YYEEEE. There are 13 residues in the CDR3. V was pared by 4 bases and J by 6 bases, with 13 bases between. Here the CDR3 DNA reads TGTGCCAGCAGCCCCCGGGGTACGGATGGCTACACCTTC. Amino acid sequence: CASSPRGTDGYTF.

This clone turned up a few times. This sequence joins TRBV5-4 and TRBJ1-1; D is ambiguous. The V end was cut by 0 bases, the J end by 3 bases, with 6 bases between. CDR3 length: 13 amino acids. Per the germline V gene, CDR1 is SGHNT and CDR2 is YYREEE (reference sequence). As DNA, the CDR3 is TGTGCCAGCAGCTTGGGGGAGGACACTGAAGCTTTCTTT. Its translation: CASSLGEDTEAFF. Drawing the rest from reference TRBV5-4 and TRBJ1-1, the complete variable domain is ETGVTQSPTHLIKTRGQQVTLRCSSQSGHNTVSWYQQALGQGPQFIFQYYREEENGRGNFPPRFSGLQFPNYSSELNVNALELDDSALYLCASSLGEDTEAFFGQGTRLTVV.